This T cell receptor (beta chain) emerged from a study of spatial heterogeneity in lung cancer. Time point meaning: sample taken at primary tumor resection. Tumor, nontumor lung or frozen PBMC supplied whole RNA, sequenced without sorting. This clonotype was counted ten times or more. V dropped 0 bases and J dropped 4 bases, with 7 bases sitting between them. The CDR3 totals 14 residues. Germline assignment: CDR1 SGHRS and CDR2 YFSETQ. From the 5' RACE reads, TCRdb called clonotypes with MiXCR, one entry per CDR3 protein. The data show under 40,000 distinct CDR3 sequences, 5.2% seen once. The sequence was obtained from a female donor with early-stage non-small cell lung cancer. The material was PBMCs, obtained at surgery. The chain has TRBV5-1 and TRBJ1-4, with D unresolved. CDR3 amino acids: CASSLEPSNEKLFF. The CDR3 DNA reads as TGCGCCAGCAGCTTGGAACCGAGTAATGAAAAACTGTTTTTT. Full variable domain (rest looked up from reference TRBV5-1 and TRBJ1-4): KAGVTQTPRYLIKTRGQQVTLSCSPISGHRSVSWYQQTPGQGLQFLFEYFSETQRNKGNFPGRFSGRQFSNSRSEMNVSTLELGDSALYLCASSLEPSNEKLFFGSGTQLSVL.